This TCR beta chain was profiled in a study of blood T cell repertoires in COVID-19. Overall study: The United States, Italy and Spain supplied acute and convalescent COVID-19 samples.

Germline CDR1 and CDR2: LGHDT and YNNKEL (reference sequence). The CDR3 loop spans 17 amino acids. Trimming took 0 bases from V and 4 from J, leaving 18 bases between them. Per the authors' pipeline: By means of reference gene primer amplification, nucleated cell counts were estimated. Method: immunoSEQ multiplex PCR; TCRdb's copy keeps in-frame clones and lacks some. V and J calls plus clone size are reproduced from that table; the DNA served to infer D and trimming. The table shows 200,000 to 250,000 clones, with roughly 81% occurring only once. The chain is built from TRBV3-1 (or the pseudogene TRBV3-2) and TRBJ1-1; D possibly corresponds to TRBD1 (6 bases). The clonotype comes from a woman aged 45-60 years with active or convalescent COVID-19. Specimen: peripheral blood. CDR3 residues: CASSQEALRGGLTEAFF. CDR3 bases: TGTGCCAGCAGCCAAGAGGCCCTTAGGGGGGGCCTCACTGAAGCTTTCTTT.